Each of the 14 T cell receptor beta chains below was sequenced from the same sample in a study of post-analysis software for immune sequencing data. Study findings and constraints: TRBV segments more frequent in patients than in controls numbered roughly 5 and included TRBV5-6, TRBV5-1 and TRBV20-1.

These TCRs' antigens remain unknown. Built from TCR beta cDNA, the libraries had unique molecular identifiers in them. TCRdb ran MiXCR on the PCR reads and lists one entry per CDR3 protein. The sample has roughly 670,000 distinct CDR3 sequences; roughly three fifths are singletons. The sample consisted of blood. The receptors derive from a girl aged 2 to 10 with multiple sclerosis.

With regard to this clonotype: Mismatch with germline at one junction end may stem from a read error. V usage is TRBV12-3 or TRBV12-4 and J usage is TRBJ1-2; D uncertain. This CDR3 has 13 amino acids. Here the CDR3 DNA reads TGTGTCAGCAGCAACGACCCTAACTATGGCTACACCTTC. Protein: CVSSNDPNYGYTF.

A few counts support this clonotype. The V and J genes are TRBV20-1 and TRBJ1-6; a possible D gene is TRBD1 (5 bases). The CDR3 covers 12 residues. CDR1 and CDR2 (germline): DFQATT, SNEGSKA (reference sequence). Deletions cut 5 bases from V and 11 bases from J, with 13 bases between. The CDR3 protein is CSAGAPEAPLHF. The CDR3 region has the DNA TGCAGTGCTGGGGCACCCGAGGCACCCCTCCACTTT.

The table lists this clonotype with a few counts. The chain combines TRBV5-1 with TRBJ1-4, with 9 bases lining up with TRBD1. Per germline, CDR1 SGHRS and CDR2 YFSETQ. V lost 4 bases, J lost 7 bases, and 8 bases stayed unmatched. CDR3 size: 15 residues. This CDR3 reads CASSQQGAVSEKLFF. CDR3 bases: TGCGCCAGCAGCCAACAGGGGGCGGTTAGTGAAAAACTGTTTTTT.

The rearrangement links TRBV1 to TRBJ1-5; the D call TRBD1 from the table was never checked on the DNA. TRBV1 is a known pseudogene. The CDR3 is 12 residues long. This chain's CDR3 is CTIFRVNQPQHF. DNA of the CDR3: TGCACCATATTCCGGGTCAATCAGCCCCAGCATTTT.

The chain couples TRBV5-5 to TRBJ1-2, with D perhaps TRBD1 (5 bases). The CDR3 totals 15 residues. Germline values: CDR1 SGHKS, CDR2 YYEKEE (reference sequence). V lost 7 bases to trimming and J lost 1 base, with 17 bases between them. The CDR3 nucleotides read TGTGCCAGCCATCTGGGGCTGGGGAATAACTATGGCTACACCTTC. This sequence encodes CASHLGLGNNYGYTF.

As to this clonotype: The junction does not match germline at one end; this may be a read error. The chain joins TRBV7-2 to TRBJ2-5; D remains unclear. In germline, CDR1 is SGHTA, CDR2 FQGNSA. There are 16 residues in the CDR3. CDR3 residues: CATSFTLNRYQETQYF. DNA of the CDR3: TGTGCCACCAGCTTTACTCTCAATAGGTACCAAGAGACCCAGTACTTC. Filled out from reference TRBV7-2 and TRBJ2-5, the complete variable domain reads GAGVSQSPSNKVTEKGKDVELRCDPISGHTALYWYRQSLGQGLEFLIYFQGNSAPDKSGLPSDRFSAERTGGSVSTLTIQRTQQEDSAVYLCATSFTLNRYQETQYFGPGTRLLVL.

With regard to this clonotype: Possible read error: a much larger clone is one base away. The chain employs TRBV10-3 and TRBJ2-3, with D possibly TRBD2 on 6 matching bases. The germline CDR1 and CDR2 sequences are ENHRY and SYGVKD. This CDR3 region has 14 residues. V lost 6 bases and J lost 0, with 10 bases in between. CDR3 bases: TGTGCCATCAGGGAGGGTTTCAGCACAGATACGCAGTATTTT. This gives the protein CAIREGFSTDTQYF.

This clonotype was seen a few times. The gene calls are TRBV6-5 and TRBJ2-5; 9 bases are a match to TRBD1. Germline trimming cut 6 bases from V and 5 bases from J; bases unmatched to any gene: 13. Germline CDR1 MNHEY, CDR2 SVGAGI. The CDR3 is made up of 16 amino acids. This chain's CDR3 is CASRNGVGTGTETQYF. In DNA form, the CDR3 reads TGTGCCAGCAGAAACGGGGTCGGGACAGGGACCGAGACCCAGTACTTC.

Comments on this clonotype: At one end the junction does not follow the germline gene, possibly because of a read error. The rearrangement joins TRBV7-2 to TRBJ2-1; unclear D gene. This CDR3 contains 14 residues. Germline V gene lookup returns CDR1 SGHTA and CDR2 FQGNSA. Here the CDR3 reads CASSLSVTNNGQFF. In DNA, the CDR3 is TGTGCCAGCAGCTTATCGGTTACCAACAATGGGCAGTTCTTC.

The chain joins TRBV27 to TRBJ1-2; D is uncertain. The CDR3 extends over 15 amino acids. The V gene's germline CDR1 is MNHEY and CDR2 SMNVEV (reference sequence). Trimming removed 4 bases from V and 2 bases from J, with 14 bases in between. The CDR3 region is CASSSISSPNYGYTF. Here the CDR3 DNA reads TGTGCCAGCAGTTCAATCTCCAGTCCAAACTATGGCTACACCTTC.

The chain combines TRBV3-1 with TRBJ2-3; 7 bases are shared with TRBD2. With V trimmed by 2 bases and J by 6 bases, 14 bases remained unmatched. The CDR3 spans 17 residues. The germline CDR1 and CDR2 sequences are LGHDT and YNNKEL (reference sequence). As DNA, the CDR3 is TGTGCCAGCAGCCAACTCGGGACTATGGAGGAGTGGGATACGCAGTATTTT. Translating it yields CASSQLGTMEEWDTQYF.

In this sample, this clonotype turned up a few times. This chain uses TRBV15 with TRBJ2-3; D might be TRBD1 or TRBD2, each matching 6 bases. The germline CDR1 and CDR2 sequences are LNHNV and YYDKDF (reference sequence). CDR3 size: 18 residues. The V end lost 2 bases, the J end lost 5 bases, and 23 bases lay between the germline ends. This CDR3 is CATSRPEGLEGGRDTQYF. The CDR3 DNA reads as TGTGCCACCAGCAGACCCGAAGGCCTGGAGGGGGGTAGAGATACGCAGTATTTT.

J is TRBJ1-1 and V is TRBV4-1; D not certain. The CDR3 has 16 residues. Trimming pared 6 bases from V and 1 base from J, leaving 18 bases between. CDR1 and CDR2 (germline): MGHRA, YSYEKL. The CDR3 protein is CASSRYYDAANTEAFF. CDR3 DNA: TGCGCCAGCAGTCGATATTACGACGCAGCGAACACTGAAGCTTTCTTT.

The CDR3 DNA reads TGCGCCAGCAGCTACGGACTAGCGGGACCTAACAATGAGCAGTTCTTC. It codes for CASSYGLAGPNNEQFF. This chain connects TRBV5-1 to TRBJ2-1; TRBD2 aligns across 12 bases. CDR1 is SGHRS, CDR2 YFSETQ, per germline. The CDR3 has 16 residues. V lost 3 bases and J lost 5; bases outside the gene matches: 6.